This paragraph covers one TCR beta chain sequence. The antigen is unknown. The CDR3 is 15 residues long. V gave up 3 bases and J gave up 2 bases; unmatched junction bases: 6. The germline V gene encodes CDR1 LNHDA and CDR2 SQIVND (reference sequence). The data were obtained in a study of cytomegalovirus exposure and HLA in healthy donors. Study-wide results and limits: When presence/absence was analysed, sequencing depth was taken to be roughly uniform across donors. Previous analysis showed most TCR beta V segments were productive about 90% or about 30% of the time. The number of N-insertions in an Asian-associated ancestry cluster was reportedly below the roughly 620-donor mean in a later analysis.

This PCR relied on a set of 60 Vbeta primers and 13 Jbeta primers. Data came from immunoSEQ multiplex PCR; TCRdb stores just in-frame clones and leaves some out. The sample has 30,000 to 50,000 clones; the top ten hold around 3.2%. The receptor was derived from a woman in her twenties or thirties in good health and CMV-seropositive. This chain connects TRBV19 to TRBJ1-1; TRBD1 matches at 7 bases. Input material: PBMCs. The CDR3 DNA reads as TGTGCCAGTAGTATTGTGGGACAGAGAAACACTGAAGCTTTCTTT. It is translated as CASSIVGQRNTEAFF.